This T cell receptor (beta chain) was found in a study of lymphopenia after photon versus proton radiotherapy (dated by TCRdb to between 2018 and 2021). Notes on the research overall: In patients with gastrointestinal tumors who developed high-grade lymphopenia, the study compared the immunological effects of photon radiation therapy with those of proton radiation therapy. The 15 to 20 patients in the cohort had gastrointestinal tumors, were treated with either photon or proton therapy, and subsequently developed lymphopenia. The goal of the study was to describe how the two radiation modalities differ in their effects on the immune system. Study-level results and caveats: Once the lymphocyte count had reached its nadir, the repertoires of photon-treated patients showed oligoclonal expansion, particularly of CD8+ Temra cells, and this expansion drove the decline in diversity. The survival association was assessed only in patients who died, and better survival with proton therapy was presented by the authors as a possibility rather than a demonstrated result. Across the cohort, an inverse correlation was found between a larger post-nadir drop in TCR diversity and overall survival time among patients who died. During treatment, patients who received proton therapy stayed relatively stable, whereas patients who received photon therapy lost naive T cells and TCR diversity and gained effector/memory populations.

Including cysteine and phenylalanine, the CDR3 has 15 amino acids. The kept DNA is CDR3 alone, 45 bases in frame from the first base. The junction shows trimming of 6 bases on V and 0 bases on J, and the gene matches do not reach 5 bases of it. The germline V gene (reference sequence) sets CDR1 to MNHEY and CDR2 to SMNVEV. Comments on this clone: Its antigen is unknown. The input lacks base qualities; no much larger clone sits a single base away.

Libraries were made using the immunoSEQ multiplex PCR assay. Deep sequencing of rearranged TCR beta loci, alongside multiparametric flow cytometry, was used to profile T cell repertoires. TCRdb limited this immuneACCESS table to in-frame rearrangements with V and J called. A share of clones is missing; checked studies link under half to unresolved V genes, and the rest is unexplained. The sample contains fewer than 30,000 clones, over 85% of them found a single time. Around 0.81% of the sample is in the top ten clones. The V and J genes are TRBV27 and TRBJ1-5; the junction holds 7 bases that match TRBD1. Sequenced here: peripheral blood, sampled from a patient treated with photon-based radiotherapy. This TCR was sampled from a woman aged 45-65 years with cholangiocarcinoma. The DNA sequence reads TGTGCCAGCAGACCGGGACAGCTTAGCAATCAGCCCCAGCATTTT. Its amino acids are CASRPGQLSNQPQHF.